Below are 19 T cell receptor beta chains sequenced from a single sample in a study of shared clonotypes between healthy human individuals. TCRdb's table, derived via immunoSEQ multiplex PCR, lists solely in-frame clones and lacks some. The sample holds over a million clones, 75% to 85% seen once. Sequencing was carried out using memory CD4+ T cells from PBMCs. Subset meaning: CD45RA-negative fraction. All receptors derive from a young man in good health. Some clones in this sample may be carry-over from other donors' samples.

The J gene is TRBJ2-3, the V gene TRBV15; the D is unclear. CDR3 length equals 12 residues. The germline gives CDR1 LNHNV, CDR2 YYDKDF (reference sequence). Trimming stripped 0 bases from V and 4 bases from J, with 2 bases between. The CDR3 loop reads CATSREADTQYF. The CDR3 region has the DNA TGTGCCACCAGCAGAGAGGCAGATACGCAGTATTTT.

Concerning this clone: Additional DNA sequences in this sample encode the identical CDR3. CDR3 bases: TGCGCCAGCAGCTTAGTTACAGGGAACACCGGGGAGCTGTTTTTT. Translated, it gives CASSLVTGNTGELFF. J is TRBJ2-2 and V is TRBV5-1, with TRBD1 as a possible D gene (5 bases). CDR3 length: 15 residues. V lost 2 bases and J lost 1, with 9 bases in between. Germline lookup yields CDR1 SGHRS and CDR2 YFSETQ. Full variable domain (outside the CDR3, taken from reference TRBV5-1 and TRBJ2-2): KAGVTQTPRYLIKTRGQQVTLSCSPISGHRSVSWYQQTPGQGLQFLFEYFSETQRNKGNFPGRFSGRQFSNSRSEMNVSTLELGDSALYLCASSLVTGNTGELFFGEGSRLTVL.

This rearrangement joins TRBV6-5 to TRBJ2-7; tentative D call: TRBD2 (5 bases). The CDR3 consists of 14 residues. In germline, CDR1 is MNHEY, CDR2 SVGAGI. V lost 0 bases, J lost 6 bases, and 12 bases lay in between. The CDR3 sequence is CASSYSVSSPEQYF. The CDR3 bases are TGTGCCAGCAGTTACTCGGTTTCTAGCCCCGAGCAGTACTTC.

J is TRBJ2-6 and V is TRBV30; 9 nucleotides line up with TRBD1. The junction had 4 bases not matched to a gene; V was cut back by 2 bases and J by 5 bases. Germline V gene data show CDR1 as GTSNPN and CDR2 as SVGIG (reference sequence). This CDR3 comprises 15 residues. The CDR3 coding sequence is TGTGCCTGGAGTCGACAGGGGGTAAGGGCCAACGTCCTGACTTTC. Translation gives CAWSRQGVRANVLTF.

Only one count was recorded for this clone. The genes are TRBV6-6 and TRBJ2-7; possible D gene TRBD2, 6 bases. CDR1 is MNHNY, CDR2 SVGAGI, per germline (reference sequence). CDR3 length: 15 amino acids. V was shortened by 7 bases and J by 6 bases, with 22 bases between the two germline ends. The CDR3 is CASTPDGGGRIEQYF. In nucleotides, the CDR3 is TGTGCCAGCACCCCAGACGGAGGAGGGCGGATCGAGCAGTACTTC.

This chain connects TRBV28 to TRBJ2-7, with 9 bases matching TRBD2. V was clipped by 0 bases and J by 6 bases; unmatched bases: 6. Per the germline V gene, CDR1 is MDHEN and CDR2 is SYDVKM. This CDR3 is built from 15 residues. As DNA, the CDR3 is TGTGCCAGCAGTTTATGGGCGGGAGGGCTCGTCGAGCAGTACTTC. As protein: CASSLWAGGLVEQYF.

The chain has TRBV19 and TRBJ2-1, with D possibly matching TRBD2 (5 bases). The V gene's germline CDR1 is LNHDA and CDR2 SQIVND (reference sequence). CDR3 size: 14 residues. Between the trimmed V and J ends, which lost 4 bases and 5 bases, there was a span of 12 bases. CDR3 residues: CASSNLQRNNEQFF. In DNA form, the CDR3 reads TGTGCCAGTAGTAATTTACAGCGGAACAATGAGCAGTTCTTC.

The CDR3: CASSFGGAADTQYF. DNA of the CDR3: TGTGCCAGCAGCTTCGGAGGTGCGGCAGATACGCAGTATTTT. V usage is TRBV7-9 and J usage is TRBJ2-3, with a tentative D call TRBD2 (5 bases). The CDR3 totals 14 residues. Germline CDR1 SEHNR, CDR2 FQNEAQ (reference sequence). V shed 3 bases and J shed 4 bases, with 11 bases lying between them.

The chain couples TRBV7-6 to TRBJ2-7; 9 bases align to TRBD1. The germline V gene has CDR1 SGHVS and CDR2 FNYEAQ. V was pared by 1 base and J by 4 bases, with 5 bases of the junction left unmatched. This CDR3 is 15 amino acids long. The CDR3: CASSLVQGALYEQYF. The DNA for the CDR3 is TGTGCCAGCAGCTTAGTACAGGGGGCTTTGTACGAGCAGTACTTC.

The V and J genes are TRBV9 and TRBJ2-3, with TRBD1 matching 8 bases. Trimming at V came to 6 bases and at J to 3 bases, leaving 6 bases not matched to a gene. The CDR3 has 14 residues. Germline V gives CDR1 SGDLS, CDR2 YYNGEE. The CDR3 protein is CASTHRTGTDTQYF. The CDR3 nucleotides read TGTGCCAGCACCCACAGGACAGGGACAGATACGCAGTATTTT.

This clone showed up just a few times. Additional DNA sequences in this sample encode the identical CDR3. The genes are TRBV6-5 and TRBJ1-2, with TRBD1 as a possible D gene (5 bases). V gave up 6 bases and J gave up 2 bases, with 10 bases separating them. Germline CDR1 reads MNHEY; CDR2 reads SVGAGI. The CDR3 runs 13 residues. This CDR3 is CASSLDSNYGYTF. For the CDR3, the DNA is TGTGCCAGCAGCCTAGACAGCAACTATGGCTACACCTTC.

The CDR3 reads CASSVYPGTGAYEQYF. Here the CDR3 DNA reads TGTGCCAGCAGTGTGTACCCCGGGACAGGGGCCTACGAGCAGTACTTC. The rearrangement joins TRBV25-1 to TRBJ2-7; the match to TRBD1 covers 10 bases. CDR1 is MGHDK and CDR2 is SYGVNS in the germline V gene. With 4 bases clipped from V and 2 bases from J, the junction kept 8 bases outside the gene matches. The CDR3 spans 16 residues.

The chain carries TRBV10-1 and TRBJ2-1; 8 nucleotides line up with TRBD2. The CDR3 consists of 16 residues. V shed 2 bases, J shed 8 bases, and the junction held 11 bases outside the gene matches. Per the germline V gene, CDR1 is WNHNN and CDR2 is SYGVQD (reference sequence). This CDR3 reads CASSEGSGTSMHEQFF. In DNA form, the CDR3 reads TGCGCCAGCAGTGAGGGGTCCGGGACTAGTATGCATGAGCAGTTCTTC.

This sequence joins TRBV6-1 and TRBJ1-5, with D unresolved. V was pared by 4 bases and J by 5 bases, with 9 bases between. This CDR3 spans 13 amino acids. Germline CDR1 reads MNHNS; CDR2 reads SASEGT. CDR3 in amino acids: CASSGSWDQPQHF. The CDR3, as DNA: TGTGCCAGCAGTGGGTCGTGGGATCAGCCCCAGCATTTT.

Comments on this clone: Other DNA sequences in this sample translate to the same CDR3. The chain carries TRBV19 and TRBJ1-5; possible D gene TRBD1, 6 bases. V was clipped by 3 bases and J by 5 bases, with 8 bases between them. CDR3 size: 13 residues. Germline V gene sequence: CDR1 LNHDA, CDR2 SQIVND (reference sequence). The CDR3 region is CASSIRGDQPQHF. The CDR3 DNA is TGTGCCAGTAGTATCAGGGGCGATCAGCCCCAGCATTTT.

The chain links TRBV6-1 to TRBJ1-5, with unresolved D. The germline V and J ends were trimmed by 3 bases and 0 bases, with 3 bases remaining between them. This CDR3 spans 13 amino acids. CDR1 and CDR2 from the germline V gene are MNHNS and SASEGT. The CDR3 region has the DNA TGTGCCAGCAGTGATCTTAGCAATCAGCCCCAGCATTTT. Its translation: CASSDLSNQPQHF.

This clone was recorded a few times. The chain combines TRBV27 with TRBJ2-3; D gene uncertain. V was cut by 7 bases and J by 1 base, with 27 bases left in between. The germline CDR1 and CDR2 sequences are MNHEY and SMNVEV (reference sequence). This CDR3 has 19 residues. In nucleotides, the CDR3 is TGTGCCAGCAAGCCTAACTTTGCCGCATATCGCGGTGGCACAGATACGCAGTATTTT. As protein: CASKPNFAAYRGGTDTQYF.

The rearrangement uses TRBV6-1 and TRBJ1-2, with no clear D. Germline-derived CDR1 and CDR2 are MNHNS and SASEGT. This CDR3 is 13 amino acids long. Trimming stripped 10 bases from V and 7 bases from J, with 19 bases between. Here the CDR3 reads CATRKLAAPGYTF. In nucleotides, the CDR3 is TGTGCCACGCGGAAGTTGGCAGCTCCTGGCTACACCTTC.

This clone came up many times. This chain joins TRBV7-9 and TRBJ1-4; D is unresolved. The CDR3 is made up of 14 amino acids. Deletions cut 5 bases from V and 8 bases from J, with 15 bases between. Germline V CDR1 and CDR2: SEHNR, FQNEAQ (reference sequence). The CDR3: CASSHTLMGEKLFF. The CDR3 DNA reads TGTGCCAGCAGCCACACCCTAATGGGAGAAAAACTGTTTTTT.